These 2 T cell receptor beta chains originate from one sample sequenced in a study of cytomegalovirus exposure and HLA in healthy donors. Primers included in the PCR were 60 Vbeta and 13 Jbeta primers. Profiling relied on immunoSEQ multiplex PCR, and the TCRdb table lists in-frame clones only, not all of them. The profile shows approximately 220,000 clones, approximately 68% of them singletons. Sequences were obtained from PBMCs. The receptors come from a woman aged 25 to 45 in good health and CMV-seronegative.

V is TRBV30 and J is TRBJ1-5, with D tentatively TRBD1 (6 bases). The CDR3 is 13 residues long. The V gene lost 0 bases and the J gene lost 7 bases, with 10 bases spanning the gap. Germline CDR1 is GTSNPN and CDR2 is SVGIG (reference sequence). CDR3 region: CAWSVRGGQPQHF. The CDR3 DNA follows: TGTGCCTGGAGTGTACGTGGGGGCCAGCCCCAGCATTTT. Full variable domain (rest looked up from reference TRBV30 and TRBJ1-5): SQTIHQWPATLVQPVGSPLSLECTVEGTSNPNLYWYRQAAGRGLQLLFYSVGIGQISSEVPQNLSASRPQDRQFILSSKKLLLSDSGFYLCAWSVRGGQPQHFGDGTRLSIL.

V is TRBV7-9 and J is TRBJ1-6; a weak D match, TRBD1 (5 bases). V was cut by 5 bases and J by 3 bases, with 8 bases left in between. Looked up from germline, CDR1 is SEHNR and CDR2 is FQNEAQ (reference sequence). The CDR3 totals 14 residues. CDR3 sequence (DNA): TGTGCCAGCAGCCCAGGGAACTATAATTCACCCCTCCACTTT. Amino acid sequence: CASSPGNYNSPLHF. Full variable domain (remainder filled in from reference TRBV7-9 and TRBJ1-6): DTGVSQNPRHKITKRGQNVTFRCDPISEHNRLYWYRQTLGQGPEFLTYFQNEAQLEKSRLLSDRFSAERPKGSFSTLEIQRTEQGDSAMYLCASSPGNYNSPLHFGNGTRLTVT.